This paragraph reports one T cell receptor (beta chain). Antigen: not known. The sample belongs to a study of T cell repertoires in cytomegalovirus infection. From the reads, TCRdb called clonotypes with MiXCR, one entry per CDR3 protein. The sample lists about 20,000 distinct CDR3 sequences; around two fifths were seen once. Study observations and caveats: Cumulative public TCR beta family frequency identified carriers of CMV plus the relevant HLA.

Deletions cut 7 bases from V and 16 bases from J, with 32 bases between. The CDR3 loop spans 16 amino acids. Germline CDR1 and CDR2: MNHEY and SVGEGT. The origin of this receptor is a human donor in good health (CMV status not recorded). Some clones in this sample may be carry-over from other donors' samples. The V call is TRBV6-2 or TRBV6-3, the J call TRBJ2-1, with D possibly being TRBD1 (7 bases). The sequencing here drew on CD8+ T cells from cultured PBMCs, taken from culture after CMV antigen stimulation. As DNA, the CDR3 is TGTGCCAGCACTCCACAGGGAGGATTGACAGGGAAAACCTTCTTCTTC. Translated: CASTPQGGLTGKTFFF.